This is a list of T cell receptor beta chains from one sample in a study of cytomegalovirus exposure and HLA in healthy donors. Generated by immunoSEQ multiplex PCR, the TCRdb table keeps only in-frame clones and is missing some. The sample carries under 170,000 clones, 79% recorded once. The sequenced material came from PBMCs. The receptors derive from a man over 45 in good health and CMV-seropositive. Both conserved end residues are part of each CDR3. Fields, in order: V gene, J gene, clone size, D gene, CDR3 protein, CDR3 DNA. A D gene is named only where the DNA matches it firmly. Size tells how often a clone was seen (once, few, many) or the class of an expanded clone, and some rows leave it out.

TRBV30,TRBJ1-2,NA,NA,CAWSVGGLGFGYTF,TGTGCCTGGAGTGTGGGGGGGCTAGGTTTTGGCTACACCTTC
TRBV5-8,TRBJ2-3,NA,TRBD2,CASSLGLAGTTDTQYF,TGTGCCAGCAGCTTGGGACTAGCGGGCACCACAGATACGCAGTATTTT
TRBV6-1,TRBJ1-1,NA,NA,CASSEANRENTEAFF,TGTGCCAGCAGTGAAGCGAACAGAGAGAACACTGAAGCTTTCTTT
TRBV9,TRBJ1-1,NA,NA,CASSRVNTEAFF,TGTGCCAGCAGTCGGGTGAACACTGAAGCTTTCTTT
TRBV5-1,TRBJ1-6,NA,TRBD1,CASSAGQVVSSYNSPLHF,TGCGCCAGCAGCGCTGGACAGGTCGTAAGCTCCTATAATTCACCCCTCCACTTT
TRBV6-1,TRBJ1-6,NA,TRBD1,CASTPGQGGSPLHF,TGTGCCAGCACCCCGGGACAGGGGGGTTCACCCCTCCACTTT
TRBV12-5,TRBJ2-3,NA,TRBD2,CASGLITSGRTDTQYF,TGTGCTAGTGGTTTGATCACTAGCGGACGCACAGATACGCAGTATTTT
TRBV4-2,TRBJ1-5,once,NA,CASSPRDSTNQPQHF,TGTGCCAGCAGCCCCAGAGACAGTACAAATCAGCCCCAGCATTTT
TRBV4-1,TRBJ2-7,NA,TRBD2,CASSQVGGNSGRAYEQYF,TGCGCCAGCAGCCAAGTGGGAGGGAACAGCGGGAGGGCCTACGAGCAGTACTTC
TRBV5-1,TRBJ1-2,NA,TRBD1,CASRTGDRDNYGYTF,TGCGCCAGCCGCACGGGGGACAGGGATAACTATGGCTACACCTTC
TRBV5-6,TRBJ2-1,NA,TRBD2,CASSPWRESYNEQFF,TGTGCCAGCAGCCCGTGGCGGGAGTCCTACAATGAGCAGTTCTTC
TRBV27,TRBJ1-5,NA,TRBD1,CASSPDAGGGNQPQHF,TGTGCCAGCAGTCCCGACGCAGGGGGTGGGAATCAGCCCCAGCATTTT
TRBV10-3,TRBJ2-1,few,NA,CAISGSVFNEQFF,TGTGCCATCAGTGGCTCAGTCTTCAATGAGCAGTTCTTC
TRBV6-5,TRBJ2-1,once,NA,CASSRGTLNEQFF,TGTGCCAGCAGCCGCGGGACTTTGAATGAGCAGTTCTTC
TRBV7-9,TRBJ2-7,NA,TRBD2,CSSSLTGRSSYEQYF,TGTTCCAGCAGCTTAACCGGGAGGAGCTCCTACGAGCAGTACTTC
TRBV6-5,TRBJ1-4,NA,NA,CASSSWGEKLFF,TGTGCCAGCAGTTCCTGGGGCGAAAAACTGTTTTTT
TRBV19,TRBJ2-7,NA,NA,CASSTGGQGVYEQYF,TGTGCCAGTAGTACAGGGGGGCAGGGGGTCTACGAGCAGTACTTC
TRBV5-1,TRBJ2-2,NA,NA,CASSLSGPGELFF,TGCGCCAGCAGCTTGTCAGGTCCCGGGGAGCTGTTTTTT
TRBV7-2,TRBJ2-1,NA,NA,CASSLSPNEQFF,TGTGCCAGCAGCTTATCTCCCAATGAGCAGTTCTTC
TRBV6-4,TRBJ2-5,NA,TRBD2,CASSGTSGRWQETQYF,TGTGCCAGCAGTGGGACTAGCGGGAGATGGCAAGAGACCCAGTACTTC
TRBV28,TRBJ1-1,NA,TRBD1,CASSLTGQGTTEAFF,TGTGCCAGCAGCCTGACCGGACAGGGGACCACTGAAGCTTTCTTT
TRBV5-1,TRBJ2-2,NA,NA,CASSLGGDTGELFF,TGCGCCAGCAGCTTAGGCGGAGACACCGGGGAGCTGTTTTTT
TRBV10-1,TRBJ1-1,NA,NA,CASEEGRDTEAFF,TGCGCCAGCGAAGAGGGGAGGGACACTGAAGCTTTCTTT
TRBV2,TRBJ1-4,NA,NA,CASSERPQGWGSTNEKLFF,TGTGCCAGCAGTGAAAGGCCGCAGGGATGGGGTTCAACTAATGAAAAACTGTTTTTT
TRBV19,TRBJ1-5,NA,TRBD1,CASSEDSATTGGEPQHF,TGTGCCAGTAGTGAGGATAGTGCAACGACAGGGGGCGAGCCCCAGCATTTT
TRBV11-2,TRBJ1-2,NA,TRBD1,CASSFGQGWYGYTF,TGTGCCAGCAGCTTCGGACAGGGGTGGTATGGCTACACCTTC
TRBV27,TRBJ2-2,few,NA,CASSLRQDNTGELFF,TGTGCCAGCAGTTTACGGCAGGATAACACCGGGGAGCTGTTTTTT
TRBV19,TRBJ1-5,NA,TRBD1,CASSIGRGQVNQPQHF,TGTGCCAGTAGTATAGGAAGGGGGCAAGTTAATCAGCCCCAGCATTTT
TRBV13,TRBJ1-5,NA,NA,CASSFQGNQPQHF,TGTGCCAGCAGCTTTCAGGGGAATCAGCCCCAGCATTTT
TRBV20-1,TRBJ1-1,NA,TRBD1,CSAVTGAEAFF,TGCAGTGCTGTAACAGGGGCTGAAGCTTTCTTT
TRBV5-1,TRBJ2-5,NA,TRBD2,CASSFLAGGPDETQYF,TGCGCCAGCAGCTTTCTAGCGGGAGGGCCCGACGAGACCCAGTACTTC